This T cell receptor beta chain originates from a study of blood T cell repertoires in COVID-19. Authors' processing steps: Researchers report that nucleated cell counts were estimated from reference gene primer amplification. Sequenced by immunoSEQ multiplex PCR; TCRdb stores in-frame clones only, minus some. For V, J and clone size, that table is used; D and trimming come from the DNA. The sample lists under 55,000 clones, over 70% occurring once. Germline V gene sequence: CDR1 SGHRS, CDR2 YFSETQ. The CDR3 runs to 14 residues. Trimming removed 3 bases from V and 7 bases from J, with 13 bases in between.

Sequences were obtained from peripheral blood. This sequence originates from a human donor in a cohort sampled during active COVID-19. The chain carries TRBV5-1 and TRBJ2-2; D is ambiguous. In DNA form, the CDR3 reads TGCGCCAGCAGCTACCTTGGCCGTGGCGGGGAGCTGTTTTTT. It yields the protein CASSYLGRGGELFF.